Listed below are T cell receptor beta chains from one sample, sequenced in a study of T-cell memory formation after mild COVID-19. TCRdb used MiXCR to reprocess the 5' RACE reads, holding one entry per CDR3 protein. This sample carries hundreds of thousands of distinct CDR3 sequences, 16% of them seen once, and the ten largest clones take around 23%. The sample consisted of PBMCs or a T cell subset sorted from them (not recorded which). All receptors derive from a man aged 18 to 35 who had mild COVID-19 (a few samples of this study predate the infection). Cell type and time point are not known. Both conserved end residues are part of each CDR3. The D gene is left open where the match is weak. Rows give clone size only sometimes, using once, few, many, or a class for an expanded clone.

d_call: TRBD2
j_call: TRBJ2-1
v_call: TRBV5-1
clone_size: once
cdr3_nt: TGCGCCAGCAGCCCTCGGGAGGGATCCCCAGACAATGAGCAGTTCTTC
cdr3_aa: CASSPREGSPDNEQFF

d_call: -
j_call: TRBJ2-5
v_call: TRBV6-5
clone_size: -
cdr3_nt: TGTGCCAGCAGTTACGCCGGGGCAGTTCAAGAGACCCAGTACTTC
cdr3_aa: CASSYAGAVQETQYF

d_call: -
j_call: TRBJ2-5
v_call: TRBV4-3
clone_size: few
cdr3_nt: TGCGCCAGCAGCCAAAGCCCAATGCGAGAGACCCAGTACTTC
cdr3_aa: CASSQSPMRETQYF

d_call: -
j_call: TRBJ1-6
v_call: TRBV6-2/TRBV6-3
clone_size: few
cdr3_nt: TGTGCCAGCAGTTACCGGGGGTATTCACCCCTCCACTTT
cdr3_aa: CASSYRGYSPLHF

d_call: -
j_call: TRBJ1-2
v_call: TRBV7-9
clone_size: few
cdr3_nt: TGTGCCAGCAGCTTAGGGGTCGAAGGCTACACCTTC
cdr3_aa: CASSLGVEGYTF

d_call: -
j_call: TRBJ1-1
v_call: TRBV2
clone_size: -
cdr3_nt: TGTGCCAGCAGTGGACGACGGGTGAACACTGAAGCTTTCTTT
cdr3_aa: CASSGRRVNTEAFF

d_call: -
j_call: TRBJ1-3
v_call: TRBV6-6
clone_size: once
cdr3_nt: TGTGCCAGCGCCCAGGGCTACGAGGGAAACACCATATATTTT
cdr3_aa: CASAQGYEGNTIYF

d_call: -
j_call: TRBJ2-2
v_call: TRBV12-3/TRBV12-4
clone_size: few
cdr3_nt: TGTGCCAGCAGCCCAATCTTGGCCGGGGAGCTGTTTTTT
cdr3_aa: CASSPILAGELFF

d_call: TRBD1
j_call: TRBJ2-1
v_call: TRBV6-2/TRBV6-3
clone_size: -
cdr3_nt: TGTGCCACCTCGGGGACAGGGAGGCACAATGAGCAGTTCTTC
cdr3_aa: CATSGTGRHNEQFF

d_call: -
j_call: TRBJ2-7
v_call: TRBV6-5
clone_size: -
cdr3_nt: TGTGCCAGCCATAAATCGGGTCCACCTTCCTACGAGCAGTACTTC
cdr3_aa: CASHKSGPPSYEQYF

d_call: TRBD1
j_call: TRBJ1-6
v_call: TRBV9
clone_size: few
cdr3_nt: TGTGCCAGCAGCGTCTCAGGGGGGCATAATTCACCCCTCCACTTT
cdr3_aa: CASSVSGGHNSPLHF

d_call: -
j_call: TRBJ1-5
v_call: TRBV7-9
clone_size: few
cdr3_nt: TGTGCCAGCAGCTCCTGGACGGATCAGCCCCAGCATTTT
cdr3_aa: CASSSWTDQPQHF

d_call: -
j_call: TRBJ1-4
v_call: TRBV7-9
clone_size: few
cdr3_nt: TGTGCCAGCAGCTTAGTCTCCGGGCCAAATGAAAAACTGTTTTTT
cdr3_aa: CASSLVSGPNEKLFF

d_call: -
j_call: TRBJ1-3
v_call: TRBV16
clone_size: many
cdr3_nt: TGTGCCAGCAGCCAATCCAGGCCCTCTGGAAACACCATATATTTT
cdr3_aa: CASSQSRPSGNTIYF

d_call: -
j_call: TRBJ1-2
v_call: TRBV12-3/TRBV12-4
clone_size: few
cdr3_nt: TGTGCCAGCAGCCCGATCGATGGCTACACCTTC
cdr3_aa: CASSPIDGYTF

d_call: -
j_call: TRBJ2-3
v_call: TRBV9
clone_size: -
cdr3_nt: TGTGCCAGCAGCGTAGGCCGGTCCACAGATACGCAGTATTTT
cdr3_aa: CASSVGRSTDTQYF

d_call: -
j_call: TRBJ1-2
v_call: TRBV7-9
clone_size: few
cdr3_nt: TGTGCCAGCAGCCCGTGGGTCACACCCTATGGCTACACCTTC
cdr3_aa: CASSPWVTPYGYTF

d_call: -
j_call: TRBJ2-5
v_call: TRBV29-1
clone_size: -
cdr3_nt: TGCAGCGTTGAAAGGCCTAGTAGGGAGACCCAGTACTTC
cdr3_aa: CSVERPSRETQYF

d_call: -
j_call: TRBJ1-1
v_call: TRBV5-1
clone_size: few
cdr3_nt: TGCGCCAGCAGGAGGGCTGCTGAAGCTTTCTTT
cdr3_aa: CASRRAAEAFF

d_call: TRBD2
j_call: TRBJ2-2
v_call: TRBV28
clone_size: few
cdr3_nt: TGTGCCAGCAGTTTGGCAGGCCTAGCGGGAGAAGGGAACACCGGGGAGCTGTTTTTT
cdr3_aa: CASSLAGLAGEGNTGELFF

d_call: TRBD1
j_call: TRBJ2-7
v_call: TRBV5-1
clone_size: -
cdr3_nt: TGCGCCAGCAGCTTCGGGACAGGGGGCGAGCAGTACTTC
cdr3_aa: CASSFGTGGEQYF

d_call: TRBD1
j_call: TRBJ1-1
v_call: TRBV4-1
clone_size: -
cdr3_nt: TGCGCCAGCAGCCAGAGACCCACAGGGGGGGACACTGAAGCTTTCTTT
cdr3_aa: CASSQRPTGGDTEAFF

d_call: -
j_call: TRBJ2-1
v_call: TRBV20-1
clone_size: -
cdr3_nt: TGCAGTGCTAGCGGACCGAATGAGCAGTTCTTC
cdr3_aa: CSASGPNEQFF

d_call: TRBD1
j_call: TRBJ2-3
v_call: TRBV5-6
clone_size: few
cdr3_nt: TGTGCCAGCAGCTTGAGACAGGGGGCATTAACGCAGTATTTT
cdr3_aa: CASSLRQGALTQYF

d_call: TRBD1
j_call: TRBJ2-1
v_call: TRBV5-1
clone_size: -
cdr3_nt: TGCTCCAGCAGGACAGGTTGGCATGAGCAGTTCTTC
cdr3_aa: CSSRTGWHEQFF

d_call: TRBD2
j_call: TRBJ2-5
v_call: TRBV15
clone_size: few
cdr3_nt: TGTGCCACCAGCAGAGAATCGGGGGGGGCGGAGACCCAGTACTTC
cdr3_aa: CATSRESGGAETQYF

d_call: TRBD1
j_call: TRBJ1-2
v_call: TRBV3-1
clone_size: -
cdr3_nt: TGTGCCAGCAGCCAGACAGGGGGCGATGGCTACACCTTC
cdr3_aa: CASSQTGGDGYTF

d_call: TRBD2
j_call: TRBJ2-1
v_call: TRBV4-1
clone_size: -
cdr3_nt: TGCGCCAGCAGCCAGGCTAGCGGGGGGGCCAACAATGAGCAGTTCTTC
cdr3_aa: CASSQASGGANNEQFF

d_call: -
j_call: TRBJ2-7
v_call: TRBV5-1
clone_size: few
cdr3_nt: TGCGCCAGCAGCTCTGACACGTCCCGCGAGCAGTACTTC
cdr3_aa: CASSSDTSREQYF

d_call: TRBD2
j_call: TRBJ2-3
v_call: TRBV7-3
clone_size: few
cdr3_nt: TGTGCCAGCAGCAAAAGGAGCGGGGGGACCACAGATACGCAGTATTTT
cdr3_aa: CASSKRSGGTTDTQYF

d_call: -
j_call: TRBJ2-2
v_call: TRBV3-1
clone_size: few
cdr3_nt: TGTGCCAGCAGCCCAAGGAGATTGTCGACACAGGGCACCGGGGAGCTGTTTTTT
cdr3_aa: CASSPRRLSTQGTGELFF

d_call: -
j_call: TRBJ1-5
v_call: TRBV6-2/TRBV6-3
clone_size: few
cdr3_nt: TGTGCCAGCAGTTGGTTTAATGGCAATCAGCCCCAGCATTTT
cdr3_aa: CASSWFNGNQPQHF

d_call: -
j_call: TRBJ1-3
v_call: TRBV18
clone_size: -
cdr3_nt: TGTGCCAGCTCGCCGCCCTCTGGAAACACCATATATTTT
cdr3_aa: CASSPPSGNTIYF

d_call: -
j_call: TRBJ2-1
v_call: TRBV6-2/TRBV6-3
clone_size: -
cdr3_nt: TGTGCCAGCAGCACTGGGAATGAGCAGTTCTTC
cdr3_aa: CASSTGNEQFF

d_call: -
j_call: TRBJ1-5
v_call: TRBV7-9
clone_size: -
cdr3_nt: TGTGCCAGCAGCTTAGCTGGGCCGGGATACGGGCCCCAGCATTTT
cdr3_aa: CASSLAGPGYGPQHF

d_call: TRBD1
j_call: TRBJ1-2
v_call: TRBV18
clone_size: -
cdr3_nt: TGTGCCAGCCAGGAGGACAGGACTAACTATGGCTACACCTTC
cdr3_aa: CASQEDRTNYGYTF

d_call: TRBD1
j_call: TRBJ2-7
v_call: TRBV28
clone_size: -
cdr3_nt: TGTGCCAGCAAAAGGGACAGGGGGACTTACGAGCAGTACTTC
cdr3_aa: CASKRDRGTYEQYF

d_call: TRBD2
j_call: TRBJ2-3
v_call: TRBV20-1
clone_size: few
cdr3_nt: TGCAGTGCCAGCGGGGGGGCCATAACAGATACGCAGTATTTT
cdr3_aa: CSASGGAITDTQYF

d_call: -
j_call: TRBJ2-5
v_call: TRBV7-8
clone_size: -
cdr3_nt: TGTGCCAGCAGCTTTCAGACAAAAAGGACGACCCAGTACTTC
cdr3_aa: CASSFQTKRTTQYF

d_call: -
j_call: TRBJ1-5
v_call: TRBV7-2
clone_size: few
cdr3_nt: TGTGCCAGCAGCCGCAGGGTCTTCTCGCCCCAGCATTTT
cdr3_aa: CASSRRVFSPQHF

d_call: -
j_call: TRBJ1-2
v_call: TRBV20-1
clone_size: -
cdr3_nt: TGCAGTGCGGCAGCCAGCCTTTATGGCTACACCTTC
cdr3_aa: CSAAASLYGYTF

d_call: TRBD1
j_call: TRBJ1-6
v_call: TRBV6-5
clone_size: few
cdr3_nt: TGTGCCAGCAGTTACCAGGGGGTGACACAAGATTCACCCCTCCACTTT
cdr3_aa: CASSYQGVTQDSPLHF

d_call: -
j_call: TRBJ1-1
v_call: TRBV5-1
clone_size: many
cdr3_nt: TGCGCCAGCAGCTTGAGAGGGGGGAACACTGAAGCTTTCTTT
cdr3_aa: CASSLRGGNTEAFF

d_call: TRBD1
j_call: TRBJ1-2
v_call: TRBV30
clone_size: few
cdr3_nt: TGTGCCTGGAGCCTCGGGACAGCTGATAACTATGGCTACACCTTC
cdr3_aa: CAWSLGTADNYGYTF

d_call: -
j_call: TRBJ1-6
v_call: TRBV27
clone_size: few
cdr3_nt: TGTGCCAGCAGTCGGGGGGACGTTAGGCCCTCACCCCTCCACTTT
cdr3_aa: CASSRGDVRPSPLHF

d_call: -
j_call: TRBJ1-1
v_call: TRBV5-1
clone_size: few
cdr3_nt: TGCGCCAGCAGCTTGGCTGCGGGAGTGAACACTGAAGCTTTCTTT
cdr3_aa: CASSLAAGVNTEAFF

d_call: -
j_call: TRBJ2-7
v_call: TRBV29-1
clone_size: many
cdr3_nt: TGCAGCGTGGGGAACACCTACGAGCAGTACTTC
cdr3_aa: CSVGNTYEQYF

d_call: -
j_call: TRBJ1-5
v_call: TRBV20-1
clone_size: -
cdr3_nt: TGCAGTGCTGTAAGGGGGGATCAGCCCCAGCATTTT
cdr3_aa: CSAVRGDQPQHF

d_call: TRBD1
j_call: TRBJ1-5
v_call: TRBV7-2
clone_size: few
cdr3_nt: TGTGCCAGCAGCCAAGGACAGGTCTATAGCAATCAGCCCCAGCATTTT
cdr3_aa: CASSQGQVYSNQPQHF

d_call: -
j_call: TRBJ2-7
v_call: TRBV10-3
clone_size: few
cdr3_nt: TGTGCCATCAGTGAAGATTTGGGGTTAGGGGCAGGGGACTCCTACGAGCAGTACTTC
cdr3_aa: CAISEDLGLGAGDSYEQYF